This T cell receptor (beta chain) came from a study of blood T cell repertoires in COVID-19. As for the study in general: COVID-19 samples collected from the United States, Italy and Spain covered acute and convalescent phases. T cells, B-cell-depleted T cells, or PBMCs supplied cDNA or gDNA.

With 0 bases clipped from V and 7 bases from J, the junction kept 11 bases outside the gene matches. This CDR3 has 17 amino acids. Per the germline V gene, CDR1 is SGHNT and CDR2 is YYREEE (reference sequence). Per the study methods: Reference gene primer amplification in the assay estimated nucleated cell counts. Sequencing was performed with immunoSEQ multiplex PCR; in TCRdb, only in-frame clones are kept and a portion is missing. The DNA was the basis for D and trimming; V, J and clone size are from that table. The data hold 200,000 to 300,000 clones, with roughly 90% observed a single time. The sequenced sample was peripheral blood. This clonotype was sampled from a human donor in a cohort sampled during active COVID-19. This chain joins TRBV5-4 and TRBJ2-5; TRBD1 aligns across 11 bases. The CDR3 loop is CASSLDPTGQGDGTQYF. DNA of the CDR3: TGTGCCAGCAGCTTGGACCCGACGGGACAGGGGGACGGGACCCAGTACTTC.